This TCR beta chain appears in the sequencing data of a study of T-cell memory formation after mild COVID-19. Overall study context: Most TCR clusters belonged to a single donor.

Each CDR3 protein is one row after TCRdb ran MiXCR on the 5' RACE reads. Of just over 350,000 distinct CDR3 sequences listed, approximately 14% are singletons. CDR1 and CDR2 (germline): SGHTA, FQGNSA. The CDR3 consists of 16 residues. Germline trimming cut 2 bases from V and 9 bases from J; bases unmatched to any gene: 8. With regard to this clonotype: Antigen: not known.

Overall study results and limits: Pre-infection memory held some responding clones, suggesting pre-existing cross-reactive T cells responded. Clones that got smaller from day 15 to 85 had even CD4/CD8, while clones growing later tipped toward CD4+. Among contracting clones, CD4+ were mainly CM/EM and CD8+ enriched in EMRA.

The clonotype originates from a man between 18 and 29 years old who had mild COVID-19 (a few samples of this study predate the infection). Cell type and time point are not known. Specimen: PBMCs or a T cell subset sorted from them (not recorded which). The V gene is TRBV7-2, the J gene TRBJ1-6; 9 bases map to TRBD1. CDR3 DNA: TGTGCCAGCAGCTTACCGGGACAGGGAATGATTTCACCCCTCCACTTT. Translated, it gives CASSLPGQGMISPLHF.